The rows below give T cell receptor beta chains drawn from one sample of a study of control samples from healthy donors and cancer patients. The repertoire was sequenced with immunoSEQ multiplex PCR; TCRdb's copy has only in-frame clones and lacks some. The profile shows 70,000 or so clones, roughly 89% of them singletons. The sample was PBMCs. All receptors come from a man aged 55 to 70 with lung cancer. CDR3s include the opening cysteine and the closing phenylalanine or tryptophan. The order of the fields is J gene, V gene, clone size, D gene, CDR3 protein, CDR3 DNA. A D gene is named only where the DNA matches it firmly. Clone size, where shown, is once, few, many, or a class for clones that have expanded.

>TRBJ1-1|TRBV20-1|NA|NA
CSASDLRVNTEAFF
TGCAGTGCTAGTGATCTCAGGGTGAACACTGAAGCTTTCTTT
>TRBJ1-4|TRBV9|NA|NA
CASGATNEKLFF
TGTGCCAGTGGGGCAACTAATGAAAAACTGTTTTTT
>TRBJ2-2|TRBV10-1|NA|TRBD1
CASSEPGQGNTGELFF
TGCGCCAGCAGTGAGCCCGGACAGGGGAACACCGGGGAGCTGTTTTTT
>TRBJ1-5|TRBV12-3/TRBV12-4|NA|NA
CASSPELQPQHF
TGTGCCAGCAGTCCTGAGCTCCAGCCCCAGCATTTT
>TRBJ1-2|TRBV18|NA|TRBD1
CASSPGTAGGYTF
TGTGCCAGCTCACCCGGGACAGCGGGGGGCTACACCTTC
>TRBJ1-3|TRBV12-3/TRBV12-4|NA|TRBD1
CASSHSDREEEYF
TGTGCCAGCAGTCACTCCGACAGGGAAGAGGAATATTTT
>TRBJ1-3|TRBV27|NA|NA
CASSFRGGSGNTIYF
TGTGCCAGCAGTTTTAGGGGGGGCAGTGGAAACACCATATATTTT
>TRBJ1-4|TRBV25-1|NA|NA
CASSGRGQNEKLFF
TGTGCCAGCTCGGGCAGGGGCCAGAATGAAAAACTGTTTTTT
>TRBJ2-1|TRBV10-2|NA|TRBD2
CASSRTSGANEQFF
TGCGCCAGCAGTCGGACTAGCGGAGCCAATGAGCAGTTCTTC
>TRBJ1-3|TRBV6-5|NA|NA
CASSYAGPRLGNTIYF
TGTGCCAGCAGTTACGCAGGACCAAGATTGGGAAACACCATATATTTT
>TRBJ1-5|TRBV7-9|NA|NA
CASSPGSNQPQHF
TGTGCCAGCAGCCCGGGGTCCAATCAGCCCCAGCATTTT
>TRBJ1-1|TRBV2|NA|NA
CASSAQMNTEAFF
TGTGCCAGCAGTGCACAAATGAACACTGAAGCTTTCTTT
>TRBJ1-2|TRBV7-6|NA|TRBD1
CASSQNRGEDGYTF
TGTGCCAGCAGCCAAAACAGGGGGGAGGATGGCTACACCTTC
>TRBJ2-3|TRBV24-1|once|NA
CATSDSGSLTDTQYF
TGTGCCACCAGTGATTCAGGCAGCCTTACAGATACGCAGTATTTT
>TRBJ2-3|TRBV24-1|NA|NA
CATSVSPGILRADTQYF
TGTGCCACTTCAGTTTCGCCAGGGATCCTGCGGGCAGATACGCAGTATTTT
>TRBJ2-3|TRBV3-1/TRBV3-2|NA|TRBD2
CASSPIGRGDGGDTQYF
TGTGCCAGCAGCCCCATTGGGCGGGGGGACGGGGGAGATACGCAGTATTTT
>TRBJ2-3|TRBV10-1|NA|NA
CATLGAHQDTQYF
TGCGCCACCCTGGGGGCACACCAAGATACGCAGTATTTT
>TRBJ1-1|TRBV20-1|NA|NA
CSAGLEAFF
TGCAGTGCTGGACTAGAAGCTTTCTTT
>TRBJ1-1|TRBV29-1|NA|TRBD1
CSVLTQGVNTEAFF
TGCAGCGTTTTGACGCAGGGGGTGAACACTGAAGCTTTCTTT
>TRBJ1-2|TRBV19|once|NA
CASSIPGRLDYGYTF
TGTGCCAGTAGTATCCCGGGACGGCTAGACTATGGCTACACCTTC
>TRBJ2-3|TRBV30|NA|NA
CAWSPGGSTDTQYF
TGTGCCTGGAGTCCAGGAGGGAGCACAGATACGCAGTATTTT
>TRBJ2-3|TRBV24-1|NA|TRBD2
CATRGGLAGGSTDTQYF
TGTGCCACCAGGGGGGGCCTAGCGGGGGGGAGCACAGATACGCAGTATTTT
>TRBJ1-6|TRBV27|once|TRBD1
CASSFGDRGRYNSPLHF
TGTGCCAGCAGTTTCGGGGACAGGGGCCGTTATAATTCACCCCTCCACTTT
>TRBJ1-1|TRBV7-3|NA|NA
CASSLGTTNTEAFF
TGTGCCAGCAGCCTCGGGACAACGAACACTGAAGCTTTCTTT
>TRBJ1-6|TRBV3-1/TRBV3-2|NA|NA
CASSPQGQYNSPLHF
TGTGCCAGCAGCCCACAGGGACAATATAATTCACCCCTCCACTTT
>TRBJ1-5|TRBV2|NA|NA
CASSLGGRNQPQHF
TGTGCCAGCAGTCTAGGGGGACGCAATCAGCCCCAGCATTTT
>TRBJ1-1|TRBV15|NA|TRBD1
CATSRDTGGTEAFF
TGTGCCACCAGCAGAGATACAGGGGGCACTGAAGCTTTCTTT
>TRBJ2-3|TRBV20-1|NA|NA
CSASKGAGSGTDTQYF
TGCAGTGCTAGTAAAGGGGCGGGGTCGGGCACAGATACGCAGTATTTT